This TCR beta chain is from a study of cytomegalovirus exposure and HLA in healthy donors. The CDR3 totals 14 residues. V dropped 0 bases and J dropped 2; count of bases not matched to a gene: 1. From germline, CDR1 is GTSNPN and CDR2 SVGIG (reference sequence). This PCR relied on a set of 60 Vbeta primers and 13 Jbeta primers. TCRdb keeps only in-frame clones here, not all; method: immunoSEQ multiplex PCR. The table has about 150,000 clones, about 78% seen once. The chain uses TRBV30 and TRBJ2-7; 10 positions agree with TRBD1. The receptor's source is a woman aged 45-60 years in good health and CMV-seropositive. The sample consisted of PBMCs. The CDR3 loop is CAWSVGTGAYEQYF. The DNA for the CDR3 is TGTGCCTGGAGTGTAGGGACAGGGGCCTACGAGCAGTACTTC.